This TCR beta chain was recovered during a study of T cells in localized non-small cell lung cancer. Study-wide points: Prolonged overall survival went with higher T cell density in the blood. Turning up in adjacent lung were a median around 60 of the top 100 tumor clones. Because researchers sequenced only one region of the tumor, heterogeneity is still possible.

With regard to this clone: What it binds is unknown.

Germline CDR1 and CDR2: GTSNPN and SVGIG (reference sequence). This CDR3 is built from 13 residues. V was cut by 1 base and J by 1 base, with 7 bases left in between. Sequencing was performed with immunoSEQ multiplex PCR; in TCRdb, only in-frame clones are kept and a portion is missing. The top ten hold 13% of the sample, which has 20,000 to 25,000 clones, less than 90% seen once. The chain carries TRBV30 and TRBJ2-5, with no clear D. Sequenced here: peripheral blood, sampled before any cancer treatment. The source of this sequence is a male donor at least 60 years old with stage I lung adenocarcinoma. CDR3 sequence reads: CAWSGTFQETQYF. CDR3 nucleotide sequence: TGTGCCTGGAGTGGCACGTTCCAAGAGACCCAGTACTTC.